These T cell receptor beta chains were read from a single sample in a study of blood T cell repertoires in COVID-19. Sequencing was performed with immunoSEQ multiplex PCR; in TCRdb, only in-frame clones are kept and a portion is missing. The sample comprises over 120,000 clones, 60% to 85% of which are singletons, and about 1.8% rests with the top ten. Specimen: peripheral blood. Every receptor here comes from a woman aged 55-75 years with acute or convalescent COVID-19. Each CDR3 is given with its conserved first and last residue. D genes are given only for firm matches. Clone size is stated in some rows and not others, as once, few, many or a class when expanded.

TRBJ2-7 TRBV4-1 few . CASSQELATAYEQYF
TRBJ1-5 TRBV28 few . CASSLSGGNQPQHF
TRBJ2-3 TRBV2 . . CASSGRARGTDTQYF
TRBJ2-5 TRBV7-9 . TRBD2 CASSSLSGTRETQYF
TRBJ2-3 TRBV10-2 . . CASSVPDRDTQYF
TRBJ2-5 TRBV5-4 . TRBD1 CASTAQGAETQYF
TRBJ2-5 TRBV10-3 . TRBD1 CAISKGASSAAGKTQYF
TRBJ1-2 TRBV7-2 . . CASSSRGGAYGYTF
TRBJ1-6 TRBV28 . . CASSQGRNNSPLHF
TRBJ2-1 TRBV10-3 . . CAISEIKRVYNEQFF
TRBJ2-2 TRBV2 . TRBD1 CASGGTGGLPGELFF
TRBJ2-1 TRBV5-1 few . CASSHTLGSSTYNEQFF
TRBJ2-2 TRBV6-2/TRBV6-3 once . CASSPWGGANGELFF
TRBJ2-7 TRBV12-3/TRBV12-4 . . CASSYTNRYEQYF
TRBJ2-7 TRBV28 many TRBD1 CASSPMAGTGSRSTYEQYF
TRBJ1-5 TRBV6-5 . TRBD1 CASRTGTVNQPQHF
TRBJ1-5 TRBV11-2 . . CASSLGQISNQPQHF
TRBJ1-2 TRBV4-1 once TRBD1 CASSPGQRLYGYTF
TRBJ2-1 TRBV7-8 . . CASTWRVGYRDEQFF
TRBJ2-1 TRBV10-2 many TRBD2 CASSKRTSGGINEQFF
TRBJ1-2 TRBV6-1 few . CASSEESRSHGYTF
TRBJ2-5 TRBV28 . TRBD1 CASSSAGQGRETQYF
TRBJ2-3 TRBV14 once TRBD2 CASSLGLADRTDTQYF
TRBJ1-3 TRBV19 . TRBD1 CASRPGTGGNTIYF
TRBJ2-2 TRBV10-3 . . CAIRERATTGELFF
TRBJ2-2 TRBV7-6 few TRBD1 CASSLAVQGVGELFF
TRBJ2-7 TRBV27 . . CASSLSRAAASYEQYF
TRBJ1-5 TRBV28 few . CASSSSPQPQHF
TRBJ1-4 TRBV18 . . CASSSTGSSNGVFF
TRBJ2-5 TRBV10-3 . TRBD1 CAIRGTGRQETQYF
TRBJ1-1 TRBV5-1 . . CASSSLMNTEAFF
TRBJ2-7 TRBV4-2 . . CASSQGRGSYEQYF
TRBJ2-1 TRBV10-3 once TRBD2 CAISGPLAGGSEQFF
TRBJ1-4 TRBV10-3 . . CAISEKRVNEKLFF
TRBJ1-2 TRBV5-4 . . CASSTDGGNTF
TRBJ2-7 TRBV7-9 once . CASSRGNSYEQYF
TRBJ1-6 TRBV2 once . CASRLYREGRSPLHF
TRBJ1-1 TRBV6-2/TRBV6-3 . TRBD1 CASNYHNRGLTEAFF
TRBJ1-5 TRBV6-1 . TRBD1 CASSESGGFSNQPQHF
TRBJ2-3 TRBV18 . . CASSPRETDTQYF
TRBJ1-5 TRBV5-1 . . CASSLGDSHEQPQHF
TRBJ2-2 TRBV3-1/TRBV3-2 . . CASSQAPSMGELFF
TRBJ2-7 TRBV11-2 . TRBD2 CASSLTAGGAWEQYF
TRBJ2-5 TRBV7-2 . . CASSSRGRTETQYF
TRBJ2-2 TRBV7-2 once . CASSLAVTGELFF
TRBJ1-1 TRBV2 . . CASSADSLYTEAFF
TRBJ2-7 TRBV3-1/TRBV3-2 . . CASSPWAGEQYF
TRBJ2-7 TRBV28 . TRBD2 CASSLLAGNIYEQYF
TRBJ1-4 TRBV19 . . CASRDRSNEKLFF
TRBJ2-1 TRBV11-2 . . CASSLTGAIYNEQFF
TRBJ2-4 TRBV28 once . CASRTPRGTKNIQYF
TRBJ1-2 TRBV28 . . CASSLPVGSRGPGYTF
TRBJ2-2 TRBV12-3/TRBV12-4 . . CATSREYTGELFF
TRBJ2-1 TRBV7-3 . TRBD2 CASSLRIAGESEQFF
TRBJ2-1 TRBV7-3 . . CASSLIGGIMDEQFF
TRBJ2-2 TRBV5-1 once TRBD1 CASSSGQAGTGELFF